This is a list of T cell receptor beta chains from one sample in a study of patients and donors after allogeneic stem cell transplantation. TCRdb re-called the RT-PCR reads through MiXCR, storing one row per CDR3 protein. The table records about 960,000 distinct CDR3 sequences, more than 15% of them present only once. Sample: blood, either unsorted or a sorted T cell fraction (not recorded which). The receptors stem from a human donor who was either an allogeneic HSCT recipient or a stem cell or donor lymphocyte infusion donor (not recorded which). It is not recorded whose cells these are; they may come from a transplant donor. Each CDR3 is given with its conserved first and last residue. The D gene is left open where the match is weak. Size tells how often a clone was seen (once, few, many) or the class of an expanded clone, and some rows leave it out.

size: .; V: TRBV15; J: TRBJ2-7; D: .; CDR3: CATSRVRGSSYEQYF; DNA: TGTGCCACCAGCAGAGTCCGGGGGAGCTCCTACGAGCAGTACTTC
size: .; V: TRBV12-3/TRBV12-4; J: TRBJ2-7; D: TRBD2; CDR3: CASSSGTSGTTNFYEQYF; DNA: TGTGCCAGCAGTTCCGGGACTAGCGGGACGACTAACTTCTACGAGCAGTACTTC
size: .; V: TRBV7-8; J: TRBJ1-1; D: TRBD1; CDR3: CASSWAGGEQGAFF; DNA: TGTGCCAGCAGCTGGGCAGGGGGCGAGCAAGGGGCTTTCTTT
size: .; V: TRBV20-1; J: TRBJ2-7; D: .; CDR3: CSARVGANAYEQYF; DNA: TGCAGTGCTAGAGTAGGGGCCAATGCCTACGAGCAGTACTTC
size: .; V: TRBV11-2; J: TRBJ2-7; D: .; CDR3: CASSSSTGPAGEQYF; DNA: TGTGCCAGCAGCTCCTCTACGGGACCGGCCGGCGAGCAGTACTTC
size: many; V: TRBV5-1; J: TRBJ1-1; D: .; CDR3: CASSLAAGDTEAFF; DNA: TGCGCCAGCAGCTTGGCGGCGGGGGACACTGAAGCTTTCTTT
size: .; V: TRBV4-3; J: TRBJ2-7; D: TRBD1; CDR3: CASSHRTGGFYEQYF; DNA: TGCGCCAGCAGCCATAGGACAGGGGGTTTCTACGAGCAGTACTTC
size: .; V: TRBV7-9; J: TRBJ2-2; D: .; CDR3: CASSASERSGELFF; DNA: TGTGCCAGCAGCGCCTCGGAGCGGTCCGGGGAGCTGTTTTTT
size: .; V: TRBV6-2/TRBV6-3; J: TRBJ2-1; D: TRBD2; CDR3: CASSYRSLAGVNEQFF; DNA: TGTGCCAGCAGTTACCGGTCCCTAGCGGGAGTCAATGAGCAGTTCTTC
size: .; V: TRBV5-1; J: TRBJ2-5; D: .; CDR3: CASSLAYRETQYF; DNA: TGCGCCAGCAGCTTGGCCTATCGAGAGACCCAGTACTTC
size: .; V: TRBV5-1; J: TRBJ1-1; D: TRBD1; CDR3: CASSLAGGQGGTEAFF; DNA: TGCGCCAGCAGCCTTGCGGGGGGACAGGGGGGCACTGAAGCTTTCTTT
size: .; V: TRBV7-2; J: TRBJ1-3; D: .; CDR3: CASSRSGFGNTIYF; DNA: TGTGCCAGCAGCCGGAGTGGATTTGGAAACACCATATATTTT
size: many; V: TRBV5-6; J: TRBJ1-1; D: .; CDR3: CASSQEAGNTEAFF; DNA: TGTGCCAGCAGCCAAGAGGCAGGGAACACTGAAGCTTTCTTT
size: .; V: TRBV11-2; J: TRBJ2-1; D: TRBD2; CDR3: CASSAVSGGPNEQFF; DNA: TGTGCCAGCAGCGCCGTTAGCGGGGGCCCCAATGAGCAGTTCTTC
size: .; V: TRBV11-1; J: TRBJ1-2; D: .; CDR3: CASSLVKDGAGKDYGYTF; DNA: TGTGCCAGCAGCTTAGTCAAGGACGGGGCAGGGAAGGACTATGGCTACACCTTC
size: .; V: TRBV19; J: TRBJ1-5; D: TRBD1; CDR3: CASWTGGFQPQHF; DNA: TGTGCCAGTTGGACAGGGGGCTTTCAGCCCCAGCATTTT
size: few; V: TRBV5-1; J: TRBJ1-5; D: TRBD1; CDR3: CASSLGSTGGSNQPQHF; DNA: TGCGCCAGCAGCTTGGGTTCGACAGGGGGTAGCAATCAGCCCCAGCATTTT
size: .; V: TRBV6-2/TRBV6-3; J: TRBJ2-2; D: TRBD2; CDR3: CASCLAAGELFF; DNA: TGTGCCAGCTGCCTAGCGGCCGGGGAGCTGTTTTTT
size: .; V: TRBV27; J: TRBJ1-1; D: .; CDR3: CASSHPGTEAFF; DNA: TGTGCCAGCAGTCATCCCGGGACAGAAGCTTTCTTT
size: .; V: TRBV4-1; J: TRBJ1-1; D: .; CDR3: CASSSRGGYPNTEAFF; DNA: TGCGCCAGCAGTTCCCGGGGGGGGTATCCGAACACTGAAGCTTTCTTT
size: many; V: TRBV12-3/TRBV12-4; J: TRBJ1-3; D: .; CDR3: CASALDSGNTIYF; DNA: TGTGCCAGCGCCCTAGACTCTGGAAACACCATATATTTT
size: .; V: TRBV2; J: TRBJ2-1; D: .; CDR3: CASRPISPGQQFF; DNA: TGTGCCAGCAGACCCATTTCCCCGGGACAGCAGTTCTTC
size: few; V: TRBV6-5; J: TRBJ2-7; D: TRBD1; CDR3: CASSYSLRTGGYEQYF; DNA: TGTGCCAGCAGTTACTCTCTTCGGACAGGGGGCTACGAGCAGTACTTC
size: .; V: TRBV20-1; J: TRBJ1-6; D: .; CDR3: CSARAGRLNSPLHF; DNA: TGCAGTGCTAGAGCGGGACGGCTAAATTCACCCCTCCACTTT
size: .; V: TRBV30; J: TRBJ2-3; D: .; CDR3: CAITVRDTQYF; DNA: TGTGCAATTACCGTCCGTGATACGCAGTATTTT
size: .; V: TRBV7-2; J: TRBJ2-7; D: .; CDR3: CASSLESVNEQYF; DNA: TGTGCCAGCAGCTTAGAGTCAGTTAACGAGCAGTACTTC
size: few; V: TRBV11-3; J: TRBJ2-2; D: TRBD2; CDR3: CASSLGRAGAGELFF; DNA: TGTGCCAGCAGCTTAGGTCGAGCGGGAGCCGGGGAGCTGTTTTTT
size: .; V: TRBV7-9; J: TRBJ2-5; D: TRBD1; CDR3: CASSFPTGEETQYF; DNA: TGTGCCAGCAGCTTCCCGACAGGGGAAGAGACCCAGTACTTC
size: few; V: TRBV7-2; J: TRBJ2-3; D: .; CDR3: CASSPFHHTQYF; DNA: TGTGCCAGCAGCCCCTTCCACCATACGCAGTATTTT
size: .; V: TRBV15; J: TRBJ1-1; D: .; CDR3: CATSRDRYSRAFF; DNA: TGTGCCACCAGCAGAGATCGGTACAGCCGGGCTTTCTTT
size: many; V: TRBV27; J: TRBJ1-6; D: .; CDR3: CASGFITGPNSPLHF; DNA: TGTGCCAGCGGTTTTATCACAGGGCCAAATTCACCCCTCCACTTT
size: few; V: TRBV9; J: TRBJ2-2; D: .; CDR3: CASSVTPSGELFF; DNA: TGTGCCAGCAGCGTAACCCCCTCCGGGGAGCTGTTTTTT
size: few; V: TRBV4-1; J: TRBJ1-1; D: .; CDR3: CASSQVQVLSEAFF; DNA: TGCGCCAGCAGCCAAGTCCAGGTTTTGTCGGAAGCTTTCTTT
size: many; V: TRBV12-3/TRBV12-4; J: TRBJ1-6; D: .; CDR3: CASRSGFRSSYNSPLHF; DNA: TGTGCCAGCAGGTCGGGGTTTAGGAGCTCCTATAATTCACCCCTCCACTTT
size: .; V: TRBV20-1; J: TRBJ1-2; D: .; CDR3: CSAPDGLFYGYTF; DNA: TGCAGTGCGCCGGACGGACTGTTCTATGGCTACACCTTC
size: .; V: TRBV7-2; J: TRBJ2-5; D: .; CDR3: CASSFGGNSWETQYF; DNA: TGTGCCAGCAGCTTTGGGGGAAACAGTTGGGAGACCCAGTACTTC
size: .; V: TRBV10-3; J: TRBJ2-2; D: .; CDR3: CAIRAYTGELFF; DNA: TGTGCCATCAGAGCTTACACCGGGGAGCTGTTTTTT
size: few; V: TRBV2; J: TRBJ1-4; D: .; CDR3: CASSENGSNEKLFF; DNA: TGTGCCAGCAGTGAGAATGGGTCGAATGAAAAACTGTTTTTT
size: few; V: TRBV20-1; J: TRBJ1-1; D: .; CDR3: CRGSQGNTEAFF; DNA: TGCAGGGGCTCCCAGGGGAACACTGAAGCTTTCTTT
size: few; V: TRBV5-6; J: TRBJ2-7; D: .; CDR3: CASSMTTYEQYF; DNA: TGTGCCAGCAGCATGACGACATACGAGCAGTACTTC
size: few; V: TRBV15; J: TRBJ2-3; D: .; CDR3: CATSRDRAADTQYF; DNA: TGTGCCACCAGCAGAGACAGGGCCGCAGATACGCAGTATTTT
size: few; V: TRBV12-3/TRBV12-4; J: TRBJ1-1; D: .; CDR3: CASSMAAEAFF; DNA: TGTGCCAGCTCGATGGCAGCTGAAGCTTTCTTT
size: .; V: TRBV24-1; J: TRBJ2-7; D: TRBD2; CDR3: CAVSGLAVKEQYF; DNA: TGTGCCGTCTCGGGACTAGCGGTCAAAGAGCAGTACTTC
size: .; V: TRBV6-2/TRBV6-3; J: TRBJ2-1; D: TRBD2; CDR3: CASSQRPGLAAYNEQFF; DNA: TGTGCCAGCAGCCAAAGGCCGGGACTAGCGGCATACAATGAGCAGTTCTTC
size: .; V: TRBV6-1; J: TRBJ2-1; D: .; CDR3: CASRPGSSYNEQFF; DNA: TGTGCCAGCAGGCCGGGAAGCTCCTACAATGAGCAGTTCTTC
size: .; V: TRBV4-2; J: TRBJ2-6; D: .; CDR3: CASSQLRSGANVLTF; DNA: TGTGCCAGCAGCCAGCTGCGGTCTGGGGCCAACGTCCTGACTTTC
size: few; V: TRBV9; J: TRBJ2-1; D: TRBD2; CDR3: CASSGTSGSSDEQFF; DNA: TGTGCCAGCAGCGGGACTAGCGGGAGTAGTGATGAGCAGTTCTTC
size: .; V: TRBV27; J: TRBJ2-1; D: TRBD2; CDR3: CATQPLAGALNEQFF; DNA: TGTGCCACCCAACCCTTAGCGGGAGCCCTCAATGAGCAGTTCTTC
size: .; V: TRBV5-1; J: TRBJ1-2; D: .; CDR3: CASSLWGGPNYGYTF; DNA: TGCGCCAGCAGCTTGTGGGGCGGACCTAACTATGGCTACACCTTC
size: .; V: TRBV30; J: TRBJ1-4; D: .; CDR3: CAWGRGTAANEKLFF; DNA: TGTGCCTGGGGGCGGGGAACTGCAGCTAATGAAAAACTGTTTTTT
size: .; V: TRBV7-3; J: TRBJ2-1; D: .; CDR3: CASSSLGDNEQFF; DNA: TGTGCCAGCAGCTCCTTGGGCGACAATGAGCAGTTCTTC
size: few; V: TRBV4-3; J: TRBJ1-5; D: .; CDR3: CASRPGAGSNQPQHF; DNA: TGCGCCAGCAGACCAGGGGCGGGTAGCAATCAGCCCCAGCATTTT
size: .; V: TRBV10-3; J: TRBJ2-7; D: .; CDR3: CAITNLRGQEAYEQYF; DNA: TGTGCCATCACCAACCTCCGCGGACAAGAGGCCTACGAGCAGTACTTC
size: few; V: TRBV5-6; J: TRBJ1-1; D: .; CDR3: CASSIIQVMNTEAFF; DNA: TGTGCCAGCAGCATCATACAGGTAATGAACACTGAAGCTTTCTTT
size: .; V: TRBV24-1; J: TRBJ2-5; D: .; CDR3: CATSDGGQSHQETQYF; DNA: TGTGCCACCAGTGACGGGGGACAGTCTCACCAAGAGACCCAGTACTTC
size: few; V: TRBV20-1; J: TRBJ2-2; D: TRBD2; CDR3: CSARDKVGGSNTGELFF; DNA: TGCAGTGCTAGAGATAAGGTCGGGGGGTCGAACACCGGGGAGCTGTTTTTT